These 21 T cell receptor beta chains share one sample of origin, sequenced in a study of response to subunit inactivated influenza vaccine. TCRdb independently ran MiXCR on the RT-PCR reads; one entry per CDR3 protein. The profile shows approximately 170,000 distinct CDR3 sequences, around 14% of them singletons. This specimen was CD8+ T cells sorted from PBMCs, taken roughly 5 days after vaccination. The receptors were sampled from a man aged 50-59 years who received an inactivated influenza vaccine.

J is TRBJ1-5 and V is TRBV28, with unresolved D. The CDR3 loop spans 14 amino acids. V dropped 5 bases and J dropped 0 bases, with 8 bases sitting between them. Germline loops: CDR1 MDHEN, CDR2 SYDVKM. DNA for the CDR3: TGTGCCAGCAGTGAAGACGTTAGCAATCAGCCCCAGCATTTT. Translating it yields CASSEDVSNQPQHF.

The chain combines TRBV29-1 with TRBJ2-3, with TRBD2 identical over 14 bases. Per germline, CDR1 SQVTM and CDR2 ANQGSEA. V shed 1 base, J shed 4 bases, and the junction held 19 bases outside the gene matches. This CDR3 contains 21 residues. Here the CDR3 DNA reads TGCAGCGTTGAAGGGGTAGGCGGGACTAGCGGGAGTGTCTATCAGCCAGATACGCAGTATTTT. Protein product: CSVEGVGGTSGSVYQPDTQYF.

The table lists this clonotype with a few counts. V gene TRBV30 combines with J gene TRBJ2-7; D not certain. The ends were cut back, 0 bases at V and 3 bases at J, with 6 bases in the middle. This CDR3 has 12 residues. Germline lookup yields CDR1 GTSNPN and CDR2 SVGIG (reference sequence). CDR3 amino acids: CAWSVTGYEQYF. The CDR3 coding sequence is TGTGCCTGGAGTGTGACCGGCTACGAGCAGTACTTC.

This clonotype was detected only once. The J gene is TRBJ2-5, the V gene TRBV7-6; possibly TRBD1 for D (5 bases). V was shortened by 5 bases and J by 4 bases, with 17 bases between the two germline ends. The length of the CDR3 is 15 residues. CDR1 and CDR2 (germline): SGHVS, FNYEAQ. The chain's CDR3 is CASSRKRGRGETQYF. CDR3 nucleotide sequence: TGTGCCAGCAGCCGTAAAAGGGGTAGGGGAGAGACCCAGTACTTC.

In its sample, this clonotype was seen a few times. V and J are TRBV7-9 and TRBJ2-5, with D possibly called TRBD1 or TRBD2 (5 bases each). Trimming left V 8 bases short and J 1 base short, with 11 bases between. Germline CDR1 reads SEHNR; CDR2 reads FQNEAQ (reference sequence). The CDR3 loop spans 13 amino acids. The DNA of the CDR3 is TGTGCCAGCCGAGGGACCAGCCAAGAGACCCAGTACTTC. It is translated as CASRGTSQETQYF.

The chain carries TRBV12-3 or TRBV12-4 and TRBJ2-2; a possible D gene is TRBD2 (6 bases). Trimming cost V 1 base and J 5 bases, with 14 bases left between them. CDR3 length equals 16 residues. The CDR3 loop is CASSLVHGSRTGELFF. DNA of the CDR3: TGTGCCAGCAGTTTAGTCCACGGGAGTCGGACCGGGGAGCTGTTTTTT.

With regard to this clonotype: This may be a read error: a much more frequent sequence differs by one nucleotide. CDR3 sequence (DNA): TGTGCCAGCAGCCAAGATCGAAGCGGGAGGGCCGGGTCCTATGGGCAGTTCTTC. Protein sequence: CASSQDRSGRAGSYGQFF. This sequence joins TRBV3-1 and TRBJ2-1, with 10 bases identical to TRBD2. The CDR3 has 18 residues. Germline assignment: CDR1 LGHDT and CDR2 YNNKEL (reference sequence). The V segment lost 0 bases and the J segment 12 bases; nucleotides outside the gene matches: 17.

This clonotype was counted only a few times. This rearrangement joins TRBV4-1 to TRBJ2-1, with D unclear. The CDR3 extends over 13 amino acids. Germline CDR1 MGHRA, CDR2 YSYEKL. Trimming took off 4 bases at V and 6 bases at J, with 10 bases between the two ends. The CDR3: CASSRDGFNEQFF. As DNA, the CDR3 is TGCGCCAGCAGCCGAGACGGATTCAATGAGCAGTTCTTC.

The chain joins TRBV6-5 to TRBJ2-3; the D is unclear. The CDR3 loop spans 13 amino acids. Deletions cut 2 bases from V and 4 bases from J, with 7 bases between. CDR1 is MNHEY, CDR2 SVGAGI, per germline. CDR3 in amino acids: CASSYRVSDTQYF. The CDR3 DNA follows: TGTGCCAGCAGTTACAGGGTTTCAGATACGCAGTATTTT.

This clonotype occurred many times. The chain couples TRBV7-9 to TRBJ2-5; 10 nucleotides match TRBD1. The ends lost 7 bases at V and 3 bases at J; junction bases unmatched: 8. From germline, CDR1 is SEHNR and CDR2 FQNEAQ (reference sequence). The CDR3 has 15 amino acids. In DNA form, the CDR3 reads TGTGCCAGCACCCTCCGGGACAGGGGAGAAGAGACCCAGTACTTC. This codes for CASTLRDRGEETQYF.

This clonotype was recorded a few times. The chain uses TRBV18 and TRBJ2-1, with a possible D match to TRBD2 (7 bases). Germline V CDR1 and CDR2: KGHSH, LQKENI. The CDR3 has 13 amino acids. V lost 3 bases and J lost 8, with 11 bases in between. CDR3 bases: TGTGCCAGCTCACCCTGGGGGGGCGATGAGCAGTTCTTC. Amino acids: CASSPWGGDEQFF.

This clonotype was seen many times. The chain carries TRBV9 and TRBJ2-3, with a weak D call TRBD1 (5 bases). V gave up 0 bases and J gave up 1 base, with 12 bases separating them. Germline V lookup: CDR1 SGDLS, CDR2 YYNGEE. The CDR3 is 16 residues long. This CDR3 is CASSVDRAGRTDTQYF. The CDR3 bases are TGTGCCAGCAGCGTAGATCGGGCAGGGCGCACAGATACGCAGTATTTT.

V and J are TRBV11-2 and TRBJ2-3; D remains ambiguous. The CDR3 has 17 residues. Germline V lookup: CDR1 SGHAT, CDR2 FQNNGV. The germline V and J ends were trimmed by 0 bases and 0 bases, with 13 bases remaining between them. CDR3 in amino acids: CASSLDWPDFSTDTQYF. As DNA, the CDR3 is TGTGCCAGCAGCTTAGATTGGCCAGATTTTAGCACAGATACGCAGTATTTT.

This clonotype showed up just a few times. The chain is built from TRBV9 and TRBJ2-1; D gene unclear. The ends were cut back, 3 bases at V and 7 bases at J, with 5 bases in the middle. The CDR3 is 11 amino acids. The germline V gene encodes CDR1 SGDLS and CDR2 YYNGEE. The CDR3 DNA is TGTGCCAGCAGCGCCGGTAATGAGCAGTTCTTC. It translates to CASSAGNEQFF.

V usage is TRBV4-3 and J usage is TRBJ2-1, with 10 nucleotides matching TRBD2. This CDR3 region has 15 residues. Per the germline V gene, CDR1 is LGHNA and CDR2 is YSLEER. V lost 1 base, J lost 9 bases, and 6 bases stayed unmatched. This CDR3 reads CASSQVLAGLTEQFF. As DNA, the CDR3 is TGCGCCAGCAGCCAAGTACTAGCGGGATTGACTGAGCAGTTCTTC.

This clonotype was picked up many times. The CDR3 bases are TGTGCCACCAGTGAGGGGCGGACGAGCTTCTACAATGAGCAGTTCTTC. This gives the protein CATSEGRTSFYNEQFF. The chain links TRBV24-1 to TRBJ2-1, with D maybe TRBD1 (5 bases). The CDR3 loop spans 16 amino acids. The V end lost 4 bases, the J end lost 3 bases, and 15 bases lay between the germline ends. In germline, CDR1 is KGHDR, CDR2 SFDVKD.

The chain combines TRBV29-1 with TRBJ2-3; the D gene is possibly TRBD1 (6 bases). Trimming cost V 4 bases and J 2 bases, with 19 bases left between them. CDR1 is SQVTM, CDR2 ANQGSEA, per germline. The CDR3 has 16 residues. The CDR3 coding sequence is TGCAGCGTTGTGACGGGACACCTACTACCCACAGATACGCAGTATTTT. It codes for CSVVTGHLLPTDTQYF.

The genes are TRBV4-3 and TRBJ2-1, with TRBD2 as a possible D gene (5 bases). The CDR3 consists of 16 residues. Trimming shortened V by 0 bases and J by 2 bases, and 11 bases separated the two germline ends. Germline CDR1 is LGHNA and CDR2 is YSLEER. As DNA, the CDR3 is TGCGCCAGCAGCCAAGATCCGGTCGGGGCCTACAATGAGCAGTTCTTC. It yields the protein CASSQDPVGAYNEQFF.

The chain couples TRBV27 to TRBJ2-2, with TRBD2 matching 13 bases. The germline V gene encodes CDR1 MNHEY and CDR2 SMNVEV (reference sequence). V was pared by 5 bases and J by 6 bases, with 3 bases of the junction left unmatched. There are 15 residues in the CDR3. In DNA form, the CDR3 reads TGTGCCAGCAGTCTACTAGCGGGAGGGCCCGGGGAGCTGTTTTTT. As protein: CASSLLAGGPGELFF.

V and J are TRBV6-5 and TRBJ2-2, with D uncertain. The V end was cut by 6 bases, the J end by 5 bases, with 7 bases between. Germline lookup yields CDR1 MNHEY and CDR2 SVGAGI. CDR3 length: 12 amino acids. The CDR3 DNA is TGTGCCAGCAGCACAATGACCGGGGAGCTGTTTTTT. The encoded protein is CASSTMTGELFF.

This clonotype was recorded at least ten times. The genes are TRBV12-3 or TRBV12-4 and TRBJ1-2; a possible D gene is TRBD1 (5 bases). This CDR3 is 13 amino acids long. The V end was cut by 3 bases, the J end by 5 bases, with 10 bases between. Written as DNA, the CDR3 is TGTGCCAGCAGTTTGGGGCTAGGGTATGGCTACACCTTC. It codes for CASSLGLGYGYTF.